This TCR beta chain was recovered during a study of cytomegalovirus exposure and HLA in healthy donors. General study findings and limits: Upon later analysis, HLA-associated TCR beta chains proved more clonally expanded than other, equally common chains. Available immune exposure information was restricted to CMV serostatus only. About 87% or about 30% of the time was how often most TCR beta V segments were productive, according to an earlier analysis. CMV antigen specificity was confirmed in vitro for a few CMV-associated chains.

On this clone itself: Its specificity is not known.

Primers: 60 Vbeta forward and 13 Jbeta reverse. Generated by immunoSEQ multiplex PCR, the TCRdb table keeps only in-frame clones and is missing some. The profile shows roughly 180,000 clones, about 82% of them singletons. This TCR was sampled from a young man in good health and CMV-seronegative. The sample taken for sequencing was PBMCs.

CDR3 DNA: TGTGCCAGCAGCTGGGACAGGGGCTCCTACGAGCAGTACTTC. Encoded protein: CASSWDRGSYEQYF. V is TRBV21-1 and J is TRBJ2-7; TRBD1, the table's D call, was not compared with the DNA. TRBV21-1 is deemed a pseudogene. The CDR3 covers 14 residues.